Following are 29 T cell receptor beta chains from one sample sequenced in a study of T-cell memory formation after mild COVID-19. TCRdb fed the 5' RACE reads into MiXCR, producing one record per CDR3 protein. Of 250,000 to 400,000 distinct CDR3 sequences in the sample, roughly an eighth were seen once. The sequenced sample consisted of PBMCs or a T cell subset sorted from them (not recorded which). The source is a man aged 18 to 30 who had mild COVID-19 (a few samples of this study predate the infection). Cell type and time point are not known.

This clonotype was seen a few times. The J gene is TRBJ2-5, the V gene TRBV12-3 or TRBV12-4; D possibly corresponds to TRBD2 (5 bases). V was pared by 5 bases and J by 5 bases, with 12 bases between. This CDR3 contains 13 residues. DNA for the CDR3: TGTGCCAGCAGTGCGACTATGAGGGAGACCCAGTACTTC. Protein: CASSATMRETQYF.

The V call is TRBV4-3, the J call TRBJ2-3, with 7 bases lining up with TRBD1. Germline trimming cut 5 bases from V and 2 bases from J; bases unmatched to any gene: 7. There are 15 residues in the CDR3. The germline gives CDR1 LGHNA, CDR2 YSLEER. CDR3 sequence (DNA): TGCGCCAGCAGCACCCTACAGGGGCCCACAGATACGCAGTATTTT. Residues: CASSTLQGPTDTQYF.

V is TRBV5-5 and J is TRBJ2-3; D is possibly TRBD1 (5 bases). Germline CDR1 is SGHKS and CDR2 is YYEKEE (reference sequence). CDR3 size: 15 residues. V shed 1 base and J shed 0 bases, with 9 bases lying between them. DNA for the CDR3: TGTGCCAGCAGCTTGCGGCAGGGCAGCACAGATACGCAGTATTTT. Its translation: CASSLRQGSTDTQYF.

Only a few counts were recorded for this clonotype. This chain connects TRBV4-2 to TRBJ2-2, with TRBD1 as a possible D gene (5 bases). Germline assignment: CDR1 LGHNA and CDR2 YNFKEQ. CDR3 length: 17 amino acids. V was shortened by 11 bases and J by 4 bases, with 26 bases between the two germline ends. CDR3 amino acids: CAAGSAGWQGGTGELFF. CDR3 coding DNA: TGTGCCGCAGGATCCGCTGGTTGGCAGGGCGGCACCGGGGAGCTGTTTTTT.

In its sample, this clonotype was seen a few times. The chain recombines TRBV19 with TRBJ1-1; a weak D match, TRBD1 (5 bases). Germline loops: CDR1 LNHDA, CDR2 SQIVND (reference sequence). This CDR3 comprises 19 residues. Trimming removed 5 bases at V and 4 bases at J, with 29 bases between. The CDR3 nucleotides read TGTGCCAGTAGTTCTTCCCGAAGGGGCGGCCATACCCTACCCACTGAAGCTTTCTTT. Protein: CASSSSRRGGHTLPTEAFF.

The chain employs TRBV9 and TRBJ2-3; D gene ambiguous. The V gene lost 4 bases and the J gene lost 6 bases, with 9 bases spanning the gap. This CDR3 contains 12 residues. CDR1 SGDLS and CDR2 YYNGEE come from the germline V gene. CDR3 in amino acids: CASSSRFDTQYF. The DNA for the CDR3 is TGTGCCAGCAGCTCCAGATTCGATACGCAGTATTTT.

The chain combines TRBV5-1 with TRBJ1-3; D gene uncertain. Between the trimmed V and J ends, which lost 4 bases and 0 bases, there was a span of 14 bases. Germline V CDR1 and CDR2: SGHRS, YFSETQ. This CDR3 spans 16 amino acids. CDR3 in amino acids: CASSQLAGSSGNTIYF. The CDR3, as DNA: TGCGCCAGCAGCCAACTGGCGGGGAGCTCTGGAAACACCATATATTTT.

The rearrangement uses TRBV7-8 and TRBJ2-3; TRBD2 agrees at 9 bases. Trimming removed 4 bases from V and 3 bases from J; junction bases left unmatched: 11. CDR1 and CDR2 from the germline V gene are SGHVS and FQNEAQ. This CDR3 comprises 17 residues. As DNA, the CDR3 is TGTGCCAGCAGCTCCAAGCGGGGGGCGCCTGTGACAGATACGCAGTATTTT. It yields the protein CASSSKRGAPVTDTQYF.

This clonotype was seen only a few times. The chain combines TRBV5-1 with TRBJ1-1, with D possibly being TRBD1 (5 bases). Trimming left V 4 bases short and J 1 base short, with 11 bases between. Germline V gives CDR1 SGHRS, CDR2 YFSETQ. The CDR3 contains 14 residues. DNA of the CDR3: TGCGCCAGCAGCCTTGGGACGAGGAACACTGAAGCTTTCTTT. It yields the protein CASSLGTRNTEAFF.

This clonotype turned up a few times. The genes are TRBV5-5 and TRBJ2-1; no reliable D call. Trimming stripped 0 bases from V and 4 bases from J, with 14 bases between. CDR3 length: 16 residues. Germline values: CDR1 SGHKS, CDR2 YYEKEE (reference sequence). The chain's CDR3 is CASSLAKPGRYNEQFF. CDR3 nucleotides: TGTGCCAGCAGCTTGGCCAAACCGGGCAGGTACAATGAGCAGTTCTTC.

In this sample, this clonotype turned up a few times. The V call is TRBV12-3 or TRBV12-4, the J call TRBJ1-2; D unclear. V was clipped by 1 base and J by 0 bases, with 9 bases between them. The CDR3 totals 15 residues. The CDR3 DNA is TGTGCCAGCAGTTTAGAGGACGGCGCTAACTATGGCTACACCTTC. It codes for CASSLEDGANYGYTF.

This clonotype has at least ten counts. The chain recombines TRBV27 with TRBJ2-7; possible D gene TRBD2, 6 bases. Germline CDR1 and CDR2: MNHEY and SMNVEV (reference sequence). The ends were cut back, 8 bases at V and 3 bases at J, with 23 bases in the middle. The CDR3 runs 16 residues. CDR3 nucleotide sequence: TGTGCCAGCTTCGGTATGGGGACTGCCGTCCTCTACGAGCAGTACTTC. Residues: CASFGMGTAVLYEQYF.

The chain employs TRBV4-1 and TRBJ2-1, with D perhaps matching TRBD2 (6 bases). Germline V gene sequence: CDR1 MGHRA, CDR2 YSYEKL. The CDR3 is 14 residues long. V shed 4 bases and J shed 2 bases, with 9 bases lying between them. In DNA, the CDR3 is TGCGCCAGCAGCCGAACTAGCCCCTACAATGAGCAGTTCTTC. Translating gives CASSRTSPYNEQFF.

The chain couples TRBV20-1 to TRBJ1-1; maybe TRBD1 (6 bases). V dropped 3 bases and J dropped 5 bases, with 13 bases sitting between them. The CDR3 has 13 residues. From germline, CDR1 is DFQATT and CDR2 SNEGSKA (reference sequence). CDR3 in amino acids: CSASRTGMTEAFF. For the CDR3, the DNA is TGCAGTGCTAGTAGAACAGGGATGACTGAAGCTTTCTTT.

Note on this clonotype: At one end, the junction sequence differs from germline, possibly due to a read error. The gene calls are TRBV7-7 and TRBJ2-1; TRBD2 is a possible D gene (7 bases). This CDR3 has 15 residues. Looked up from germline, CDR1 is SSHAT and CDR2 is FNYEAQ (reference sequence). CDR3 nucleotide sequence: TGTGCTAGCAGCTTATTCGGGGGGCCCTACAATGAGCAGTTCTTC. Residues: CASSLFGGPYNEQFF.

The chain has TRBV23-1 and TRBJ2-7, with D possibly TRBD1 on 6 matching bases. TRBV23-1 is sorted into the ORF group, with uncertain function. The CDR3 spans 13 residues. V lost 7 bases to trimming and J lost 3 bases, with 13 bases between them. Written as DNA, the CDR3 is TGCGCCAGCACCAGGGGACCGAGCTACGAGCAGTACGTC. As protein: CASTRGPSYEQYV.

This clonotype showed up just a few times. This sequence joins TRBV6-6 and TRBJ1-1; no clear D gene. CDR1 and CDR2 (germline): MNHNY, SVGAGI (reference sequence). The CDR3 contains 13 residues. The V and J ends lost 6 bases and 1 base respectively, with 9 bases between them. The CDR3 DNA sequence: TGTGCCAGCAGACCCAATAGGAACACTGAAGCTTTCTTT. Encoded protein: CASRPNRNTEAFF.

This clonotype was seen a few times. V usage is TRBV9 and J usage is TRBJ2-2; D possibly corresponds to TRBD1 (6 bases). This CDR3 has 15 amino acids. Trimming stripped 1 base from V and 4 bases from J, with 11 bases between. CDR1 is SGDLS, CDR2 YYNGEE, per germline. The CDR3 coding sequence is TGTGCCAGCAGCGTACGGGGACAAACCACCGGGGAGCTGTTTTTT. Amino acids: CASSVRGQTTGELFF.

There are a few counts of this clonotype. The chain employs TRBV20-1 and TRBJ2-7; D perhaps matches TRBD1 (6 bases). CDR1 DFQATT and CDR2 SNEGSKA come from the germline V gene (reference sequence). The CDR3 length is 14 residues. V was shortened by 3 bases and J by 1 base, with 13 bases between the two germline ends. The chain's CDR3 is CSARVWTDSYEQYF. DNA of the CDR3: TGCAGTGCTAGGGTCTGGACAGATTCCTACGAGCAGTACTTC.

This clonotype was seen only a few times. The chain carries TRBV5-1 and TRBJ2-1; D is unclear. This CDR3 has 11 residues. From germline, CDR1 is SGHRS and CDR2 YFSETQ. Trimming took off 3 bases at V and 10 bases at J, with 8 bases between the two ends. DNA for the CDR3: TGCGCCAGCAGCTATGCTAGAGAGCAGTTCTTC. Protein sequence: CASSYAREQFF.

This clonotype was detected only a few times. The V and J genes are TRBV25-1 and TRBJ2-7; weak D call: TRBD2 (6 bases). The V and J ends lost 5 bases and 4 bases respectively, with 12 bases between them. The germline gives CDR1 MGHDK, CDR2 SYGVNS. The CDR3 consists of 13 residues. CDR3 in DNA: TGTGCCAGCAGTCTAAGGGACTTTTACGAGCAGTACTTC. Translated, it gives CASSLRDFYEQYF.

V usage is TRBV2 and J usage is TRBJ2-1; D may be TRBD2 (6 bases). V was trimmed by 6 bases and J by 7 bases, leaving 13 bases between them. CDR1 is SNHLY, CDR2 FYNNEI, per germline. CDR3 length equals 13 residues. The CDR3 sequence: CASRLGGGNEQFF. The CDR3 DNA reads as TGTGCCAGCAGGCTAGGTGGGGGGAATGAGCAGTTCTTC. Full variable domain (missing parts from reference TRBV2 and TRBJ2-1): EPEVTQTPSHQVTQMGQEVILRCVPISNHLYFYWYRQILGQKVEFLVSFYNNEISEKSEIFDDQFSVERPDGSNFTLKIRSTKLEDSAMYFCASRLGGGNEQFFGPGTRLTVL.

The CDR3 nucleotides are TGTGCCAGCAGCAAAGCGCAGGAGGGAGTGGTTGCTAATGAAAAACTGTTTTTT. Its translation: CASSKAQEGVVANEKLFF. The chain couples TRBV21-1 to TRBJ1-4. TRBV21-1 is tagged as a pseudogene. This CDR3 is 18 amino acids long.

The rearrangement joins TRBV11-2 to TRBJ2-5; possibly TRBD1 for D (6 bases). V was trimmed by 5 bases and J by 4 bases, leaving 14 bases between them. The CDR3 sequence is 14 residues long. Germline loops: CDR1 SGHAT, CDR2 FQNNGV. The CDR3 DNA follows: TGTGCCAGCAGCCATCGTCAGGGGACAGAGACCCAGTACTTC. It translates to CASSHRQGTETQYF.

This chain joins TRBV6-5 and TRBJ1-6; 7 bases match TRBD1. Germline loops: CDR1 MNHEY, CDR2 SVGAGI. After removal of 7 bases from V and 4 bases from J, the junction contained 4 bases not matched to a gene. The length of the CDR3 is 14 residues. Here the CDR3 reads CASMGTDYNSPLHF. CDR3 nucleotide sequence: TGTGCCAGCATGGGGACAGATTATAATTCACCCCTCCACTTT.

This clonotype was observed a few times. V gene TRBV20-1 combines with J gene TRBJ1-4; no clear D. Looked up from germline, CDR1 is DFQATT and CDR2 is SNEGSKA (reference sequence). This CDR3 has 13 amino acids. V lost 6 bases and J lost 3, with 11 bases in between. The CDR3, as DNA: TGCAGTGCCCGCGAGTGGGCTAATGAAAAACTGTTTTTT. It codes for CSAREWANEKLFF.

The V and J genes are TRBV3-1 and TRBJ1-3; possibly TRBD1 for D (6 bases). The CDR3 runs 14 residues. V lost 3 bases and J 1 base, leaving 7 bases between the germline ends. Germline V gene lookup returns CDR1 LGHDT and CDR2 YNNKEL (reference sequence). CDR3 nucleotides: TGTGCCAGCAGCCAGCAGGGGTCTGGAAACACCATATATTTT. Its protein is CASSQQGSGNTIYF.

V gene TRBV5-8 combines with J gene TRBJ1-6; a weak D match, TRBD1 (5 bases). The ends were cut back, 4 bases at V and 6 bases at J, with 8 bases in the middle. Per germline, CDR1 SGHTS and CDR2 YDEGEE. The CDR3 loop spans 13 amino acids. The CDR3, as DNA: TGTGCCAGCAGCAGGGACCTTAATTCACCCCTCCACTTT. It specifies CASSRDLNSPLHF.

The V and J genes are TRBV10-3 and TRBJ2-3; unclear D gene. The CDR3 is 14 residues long. Trimming cost V 2 bases and J 2 bases, with 8 bases left between them. In germline, CDR1 is ENHRY, CDR2 SYGVKD. CDR3 sequence: CAISELGFTDTQYF. For the CDR3, the DNA is TGTGCCATCAGTGAGCTGGGATTCACAGATACGCAGTATTTT.